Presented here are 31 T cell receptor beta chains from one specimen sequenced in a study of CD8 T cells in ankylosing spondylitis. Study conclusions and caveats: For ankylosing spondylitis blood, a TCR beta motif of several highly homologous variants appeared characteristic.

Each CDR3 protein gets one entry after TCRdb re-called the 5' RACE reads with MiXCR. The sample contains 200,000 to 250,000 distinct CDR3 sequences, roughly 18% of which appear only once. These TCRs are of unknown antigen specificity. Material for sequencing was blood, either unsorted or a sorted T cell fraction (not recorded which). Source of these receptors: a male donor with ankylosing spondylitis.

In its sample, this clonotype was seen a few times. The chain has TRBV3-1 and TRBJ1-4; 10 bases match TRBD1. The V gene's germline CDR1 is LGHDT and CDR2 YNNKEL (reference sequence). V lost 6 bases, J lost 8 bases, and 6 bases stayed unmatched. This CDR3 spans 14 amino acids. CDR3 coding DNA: TGTGCCAGCAGTACGACAGGGGGCAGGGAAAAACTGTTTTTT. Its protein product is CASSTTGGREKLFF.

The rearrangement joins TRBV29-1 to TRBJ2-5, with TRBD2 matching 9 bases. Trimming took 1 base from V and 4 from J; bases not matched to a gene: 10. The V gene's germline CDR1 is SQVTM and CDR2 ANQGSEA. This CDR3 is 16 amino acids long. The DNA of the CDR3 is TGCAGCGTTGAAGGGTGGCTAGCGGGGTCTGCAGAGACCCAGTACTTC. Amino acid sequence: CSVEGWLAGSAETQYF.

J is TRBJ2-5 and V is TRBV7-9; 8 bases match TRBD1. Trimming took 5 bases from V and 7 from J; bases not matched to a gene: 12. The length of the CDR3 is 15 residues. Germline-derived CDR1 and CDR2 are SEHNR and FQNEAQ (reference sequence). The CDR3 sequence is CASSPWDRPEATQYF. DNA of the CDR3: TGTGCCAGCAGCCCATGGGACAGGCCCGAGGCGACCCAGTACTTC. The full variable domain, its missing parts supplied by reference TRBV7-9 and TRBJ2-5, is DTGVSQNPRHKITKRGQNVTFRCDPISEHNRLYWYRQTLGQGPEFLTYFQNEAQLEKSRLLSDRFSAERPKGSFSTLEIQRTEQGDSAMYLCASSPWDRPEATQYFGPGTRLLVL.

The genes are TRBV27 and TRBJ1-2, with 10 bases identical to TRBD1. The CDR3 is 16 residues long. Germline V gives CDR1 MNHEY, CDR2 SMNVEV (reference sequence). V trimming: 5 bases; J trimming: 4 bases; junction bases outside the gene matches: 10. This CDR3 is CASSGDPGQGLYGYTF. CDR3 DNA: TGTGCCAGCAGTGGGGACCCGGGACAGGGGCTCTATGGCTACACCTTC.

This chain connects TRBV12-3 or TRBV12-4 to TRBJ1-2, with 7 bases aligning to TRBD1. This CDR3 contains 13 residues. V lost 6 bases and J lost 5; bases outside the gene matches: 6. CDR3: CASRGGTDYGYTF. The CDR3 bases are TGTGCCAGCAGGGGAGGGACAGATTATGGCTACACCTTC.

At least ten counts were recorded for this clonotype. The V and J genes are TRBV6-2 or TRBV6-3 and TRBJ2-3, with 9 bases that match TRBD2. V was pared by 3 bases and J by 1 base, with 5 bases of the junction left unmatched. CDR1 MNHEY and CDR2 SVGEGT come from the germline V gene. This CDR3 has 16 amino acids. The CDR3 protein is CASSYSSGDRTDTQYF. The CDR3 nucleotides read TGTGCCAGCAGTTATTCTAGCGGGGACCGCACAGATACGCAGTATTTT.

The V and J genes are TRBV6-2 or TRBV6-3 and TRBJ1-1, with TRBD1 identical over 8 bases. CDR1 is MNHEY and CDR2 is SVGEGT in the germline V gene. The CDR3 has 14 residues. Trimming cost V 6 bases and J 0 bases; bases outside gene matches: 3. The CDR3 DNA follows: TGTGCCAGCAGAGGACAGGGCCTGAACACTGAAGCTTTCTTT. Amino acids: CASRGQGLNTEAFF.

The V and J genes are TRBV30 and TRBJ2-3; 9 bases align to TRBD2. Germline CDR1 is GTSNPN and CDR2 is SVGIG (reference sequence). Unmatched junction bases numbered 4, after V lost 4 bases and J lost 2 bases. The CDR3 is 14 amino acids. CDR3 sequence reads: CAWTASGNTDTQYF. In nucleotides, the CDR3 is TGTGCCTGGACGGCTAGCGGGAACACAGATACGCAGTATTTT. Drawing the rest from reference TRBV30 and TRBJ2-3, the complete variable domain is SQTIHQWPATLVQPVGSPLSLECTVEGTSNPNLYWYRQAAGRGLQLLFYSVGIGQISSEVPQNLSASRPQDRQFILSSKKLLLSDSGFYLCAWTASGNTDTQYFGPGTRLTVL.

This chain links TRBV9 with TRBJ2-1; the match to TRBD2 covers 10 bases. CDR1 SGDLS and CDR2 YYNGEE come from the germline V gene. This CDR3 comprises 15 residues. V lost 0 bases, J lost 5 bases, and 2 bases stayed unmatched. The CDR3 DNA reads TGTGCCAGCAGCGTAGAACTAGCGGGGCACAATGAGCAGTTCTTC. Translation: CASSVELAGHNEQFF.

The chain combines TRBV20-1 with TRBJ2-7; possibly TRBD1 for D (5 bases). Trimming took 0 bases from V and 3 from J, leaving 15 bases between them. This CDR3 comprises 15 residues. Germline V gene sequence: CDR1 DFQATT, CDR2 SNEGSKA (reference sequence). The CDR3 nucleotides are TGCAGTGCTAGAGATCTCGACAGCACTGTCTACGAGCAGTACTTC. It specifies CSARDLDSTVYEQYF.

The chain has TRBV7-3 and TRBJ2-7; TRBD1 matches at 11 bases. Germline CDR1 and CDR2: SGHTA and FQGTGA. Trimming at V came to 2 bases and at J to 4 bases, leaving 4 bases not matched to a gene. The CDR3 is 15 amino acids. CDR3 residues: CASSLGTGGRYEQYF. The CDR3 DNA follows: TGTGCCAGCAGCTTAGGGACAGGGGGTCGATACGAGCAGTACTTC.

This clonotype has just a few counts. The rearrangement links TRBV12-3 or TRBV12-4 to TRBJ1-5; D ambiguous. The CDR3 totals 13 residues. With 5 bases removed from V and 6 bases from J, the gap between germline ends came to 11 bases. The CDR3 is CASSTAFGQPQHF. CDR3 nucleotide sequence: TGTGCCAGCAGTACCGCGTTTGGTCAGCCCCAGCATTTT.

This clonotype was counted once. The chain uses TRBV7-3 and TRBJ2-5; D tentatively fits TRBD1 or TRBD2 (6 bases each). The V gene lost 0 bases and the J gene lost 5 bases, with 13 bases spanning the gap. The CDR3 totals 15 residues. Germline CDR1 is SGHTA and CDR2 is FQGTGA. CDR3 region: CASSLTAGGPETQYF. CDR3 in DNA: TGTGCCAGCAGCTTAACGGCTGGGGGGCCCGAGACCCAGTACTTC.

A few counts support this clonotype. This CDR3 reads CSVEDRAGRDGYTF. CDR3 sequence (DNA): TGCAGCGTTGAAGATCGAGCGGGGCGTGATGGCTACACCTTC. The chain employs TRBV29-1 and TRBJ1-2; a possible D gene is TRBD1 (5 bases). The CDR3 covers 14 residues. V was clipped by 0 bases and J by 6 bases, with 14 bases between them. Germline CDR1 and CDR2: SQVTM and ANQGSEA.

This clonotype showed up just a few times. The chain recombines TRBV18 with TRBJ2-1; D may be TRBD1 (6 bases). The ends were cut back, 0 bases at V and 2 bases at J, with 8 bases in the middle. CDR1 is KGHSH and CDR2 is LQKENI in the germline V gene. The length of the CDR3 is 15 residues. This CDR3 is CASSPPTGAYNEQFF. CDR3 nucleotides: TGTGCCAGCTCACCACCGACAGGAGCCTACAATGAGCAGTTCTTC.

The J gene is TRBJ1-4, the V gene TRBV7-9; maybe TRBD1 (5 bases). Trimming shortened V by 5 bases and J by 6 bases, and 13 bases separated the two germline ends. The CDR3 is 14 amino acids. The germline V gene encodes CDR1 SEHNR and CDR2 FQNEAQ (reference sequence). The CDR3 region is CASSRDLGDEKLFF. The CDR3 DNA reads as TGTGCCAGCAGCCGGGACCTTGGGGATGAAAAACTGTTTTTT.

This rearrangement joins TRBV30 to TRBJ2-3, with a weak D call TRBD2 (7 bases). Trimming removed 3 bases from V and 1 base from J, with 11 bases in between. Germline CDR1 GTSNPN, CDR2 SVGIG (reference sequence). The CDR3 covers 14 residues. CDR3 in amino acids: CAWREGGGTDTQYF. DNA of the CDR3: TGTGCCTGGAGGGAGGGGGGGGGCACAGATACGCAGTATTTT.

The CDR3 DNA reads as TGTGCCAGCAGCCTCGTTAATGACGGCAAGTTCTTC. Translated, it gives CASSLVNDGKFF. The genes are TRBV11-2 and TRBJ2-1; D is unclear. CDR1 is SGHAT and CDR2 is FQNNGV in the germline V gene. The CDR3 has 12 amino acids. Deletions cut 5 bases from V and 14 bases from J, with 16 bases between.

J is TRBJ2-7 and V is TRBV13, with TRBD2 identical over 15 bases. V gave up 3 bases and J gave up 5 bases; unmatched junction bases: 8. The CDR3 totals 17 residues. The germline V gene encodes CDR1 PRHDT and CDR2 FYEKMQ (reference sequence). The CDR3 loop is CASSFGLAGGPLHEQYF. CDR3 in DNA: TGTGCCAGCAGCTTCGGACTAGCGGGGGGGCCACTCCACGAGCAGTACTTC.

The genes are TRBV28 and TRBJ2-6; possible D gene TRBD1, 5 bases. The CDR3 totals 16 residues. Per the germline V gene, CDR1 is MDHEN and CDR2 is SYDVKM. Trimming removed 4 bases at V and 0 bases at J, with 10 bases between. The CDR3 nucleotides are TGTGCCAGCAGTTGGGGCACCGTCTCTGGGGCCAACGTCCTGACTTTC. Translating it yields CASSWGTVSGANVLTF.

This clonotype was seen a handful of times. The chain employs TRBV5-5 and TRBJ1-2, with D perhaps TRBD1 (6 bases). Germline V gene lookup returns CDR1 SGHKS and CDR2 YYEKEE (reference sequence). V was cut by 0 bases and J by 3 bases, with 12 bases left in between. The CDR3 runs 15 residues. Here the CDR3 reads CASSLVSGADYGYTF. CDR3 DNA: TGTGCCAGCAGCTTGGTGTCAGGGGCCGACTATGGCTACACCTTC.

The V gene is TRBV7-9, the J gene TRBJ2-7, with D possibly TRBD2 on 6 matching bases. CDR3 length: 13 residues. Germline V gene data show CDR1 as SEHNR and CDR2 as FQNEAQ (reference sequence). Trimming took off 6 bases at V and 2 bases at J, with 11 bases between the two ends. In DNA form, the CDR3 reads TGTGCCAGCAGTAGGCTAGCGACCTACGAGCAGTACTTC. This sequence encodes CASSRLATYEQYF.

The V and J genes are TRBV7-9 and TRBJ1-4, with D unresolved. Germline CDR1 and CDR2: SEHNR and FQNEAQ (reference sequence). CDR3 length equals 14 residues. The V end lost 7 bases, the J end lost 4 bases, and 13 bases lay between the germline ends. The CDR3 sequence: CASTGRQDNEKLFF. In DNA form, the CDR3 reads TGTGCCAGCACGGGTAGGCAGGATAATGAAAAACTGTTTTTT.

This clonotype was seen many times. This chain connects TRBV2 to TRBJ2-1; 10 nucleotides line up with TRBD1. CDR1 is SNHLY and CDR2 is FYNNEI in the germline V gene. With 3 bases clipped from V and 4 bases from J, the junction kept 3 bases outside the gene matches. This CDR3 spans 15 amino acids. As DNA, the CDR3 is TGTGCCAGCAGTGATGACAGGGGGCCTTACAATGAGCAGTTCTTC. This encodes CASSDDRGPYNEQFF.

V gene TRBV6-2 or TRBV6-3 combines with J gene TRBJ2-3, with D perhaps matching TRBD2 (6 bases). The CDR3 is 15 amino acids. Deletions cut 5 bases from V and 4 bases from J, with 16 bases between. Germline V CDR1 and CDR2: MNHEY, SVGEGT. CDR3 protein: CASSTPRESPDTQYF. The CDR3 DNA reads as TGTGCCAGCAGTACCCCCCGGGAGTCCCCAGATACGCAGTATTTT.

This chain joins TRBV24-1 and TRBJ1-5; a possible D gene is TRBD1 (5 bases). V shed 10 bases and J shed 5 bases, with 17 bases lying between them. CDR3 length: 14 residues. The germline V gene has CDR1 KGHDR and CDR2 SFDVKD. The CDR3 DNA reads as TGTGCCACTGGGCCCGGGGAAGGGGATCAGCCCCAGCATTTT. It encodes CATGPGEGDQPQHF.

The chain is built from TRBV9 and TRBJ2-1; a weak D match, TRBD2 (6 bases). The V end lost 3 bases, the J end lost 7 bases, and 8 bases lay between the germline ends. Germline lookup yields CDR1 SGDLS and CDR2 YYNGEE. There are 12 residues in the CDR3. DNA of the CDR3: TGTGCCAGCAGCGGGGGGGAGAATGAGCAGTTCTTC. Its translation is CASSGGENEQFF. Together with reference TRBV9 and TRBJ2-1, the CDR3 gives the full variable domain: DSGVTQTPKHLITATGQRVTLRCSPRSGDLSVYWYQQSLDQGLQFLIQYYNGEERAKGNILERFSAQQFPDLHSELNLSSLELGDSALYFCASSGGENEQFFGPGTRLTVL.

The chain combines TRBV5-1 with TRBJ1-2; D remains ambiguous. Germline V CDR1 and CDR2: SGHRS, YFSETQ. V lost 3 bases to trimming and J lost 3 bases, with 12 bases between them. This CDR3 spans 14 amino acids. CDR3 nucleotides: TGCGCCAGCAGCTCCTCGGGCGCATACTATGGCTACACCTTC. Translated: CASSSSGAYYGYTF.

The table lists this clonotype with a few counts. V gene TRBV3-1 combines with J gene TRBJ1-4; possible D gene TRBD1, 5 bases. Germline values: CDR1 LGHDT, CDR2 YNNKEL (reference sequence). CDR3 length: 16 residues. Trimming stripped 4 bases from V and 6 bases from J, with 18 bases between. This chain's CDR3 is CASSPDNLMGDEKLFF. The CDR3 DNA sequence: TGTGCCAGCAGCCCGGACAACCTCATGGGGGATGAAAAACTGTTTTTT. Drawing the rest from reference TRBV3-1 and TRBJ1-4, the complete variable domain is DTAVSQTPKYLVTQMGNDKSIKCEQNLGHDTMYWYKQDSKKFLKIMFSYNNKELIINETVPNRFSPKSPDKAHLNLHINSLELGDSAVYFCASSPDNLMGDEKLFFGSGTQLSVL.

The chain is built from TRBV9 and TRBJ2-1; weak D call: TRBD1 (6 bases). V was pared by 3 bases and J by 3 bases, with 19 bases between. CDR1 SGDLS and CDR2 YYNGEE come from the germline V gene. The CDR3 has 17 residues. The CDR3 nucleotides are TGTGCCAGCAGCGCCTATCCTGGGGGCGGGCTCTACAATGAGCAGTTCTTC. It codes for CASSAYPGGGLYNEQFF.

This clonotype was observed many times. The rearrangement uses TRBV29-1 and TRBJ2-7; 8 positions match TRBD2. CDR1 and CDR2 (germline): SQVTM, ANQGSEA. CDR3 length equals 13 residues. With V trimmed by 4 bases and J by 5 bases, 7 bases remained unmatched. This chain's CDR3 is CSVVGLAGDEQYF. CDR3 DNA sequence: TGCAGCGTTGTTGGTCTAGCGGGCGACGAGCAGTACTTC.